Listed here are 23 T cell receptor beta chains from one sample, sequenced in a study of vaccination and CD4 T cells after COVID-19. Their recognized antigens are unknown. Oncomine TCR Beta short-read sequencing was applied to DNA from cultured CD4+ T cells. TCRdb reprocessed the PCR reads via MiXCR and lists one record per CDR3 protein. The table includes 15,000 to 20,000 distinct CDR3 sequences, about 60% detected once. Treatment here: roughly nine-day PBMC culture with coronavirus spike peptide pools or control peptides (ViraFEST assay). The sample taken for sequencing was CD4+ T cells from blood, cultured in vitro. These receptor sequences come from a human donor who had recovered from COVID-19.

The chain joins TRBV6-5 to TRBJ1-4, with TRBD1 as a possible D gene (6 bases). The CDR3 has 14 amino acids. Germline CDR1 reads MNHEY; CDR2 reads SVGAGI. V was cut by 3 bases and J by 8 bases, with 13 bases left in between. Here the CDR3 reads CASSYGTLGEKLFF. CDR3 sequence (DNA): TGTGCCAGCAGTTATGGGACATTAGGGGAAAAACTGTTTTTT.

V gene TRBV7-8 combines with J gene TRBJ2-5, with D unresolved. V lost 5 bases, J lost 7 bases, and 11 bases lay in between. Germline CDR1 and CDR2: SGHVS and FQNEAQ. The CDR3 covers 12 residues. As DNA, the CDR3 is TGTGCCAGCAGCCCGGTTCGGTGGACCCAGTACTTC. Residues: CASSPVRWTQYF.

By sample share, this clonotype is large (0.1 to 1%). V and J are TRBV20-1 and TRBJ2-1, with TRBD2 matching 10 bases. V dropped 1 base and J dropped 7; count of bases not matched to a gene: 7. The germline CDR1 and CDR2 sequences are DFQATT and SNEGSKA (reference sequence). The CDR3 contains 15 residues. The CDR3: CSARGVASGRNEQFF. The CDR3 bases are TGCAGTGCTAGAGGGGTCGCTAGCGGGAGAAATGAGCAGTTCTTC.

This clonotype came up a few times. One end of the junction is discordant with germline, which a read error may explain. The chain uses TRBV7-6 and TRBJ1-5; D remains unclear. Germline V gene lookup returns CDR1 SGHVS and CDR2 FNYEAQ. This CDR3 spans 13 amino acids. CDR3: CASSLDFNQPQHF. CDR3 nucleotide sequence: TGTGCTAGCAGCTTGGATTTCAATCAGCCCCAGCATTTT. Supplemented by reference TRBV7-6 and TRBJ1-5, the full variable domain reads GAGVSQSPRYKVTKRGQDVALRCDPISGHVSLYWYRQALGQGPEFLTYFNYEAQQDKSGLPNDRFSAERPEGSISTLTIQRTEQRDSAMYRCASSLDFNQPQHFGDGTRLSIL.

This chain links TRBV6-1 with TRBJ1-2; the match to TRBD1 covers 9 bases. Germline V gene data show CDR1 as MNHNS and CDR2 as SASEGT. V lost 6 bases to trimming and J lost 3 bases; unmatched junction nucleotides: 20. CDR3 size: 19 residues. CDR3 in amino acids: CASSPGLGQGKGADYGYTF. CDR3 in DNA: TGTGCCAGCAGCCCCGGATTGGGACAGGGCAAGGGAGCGGACTATGGCTACACCTTC.

This clonotype was seen only a few times. The chain joins TRBV27 to TRBJ1-1; 7 nucleotides match TRBD1. The germline V gene encodes CDR1 MNHEY and CDR2 SMNVEV (reference sequence). Trimming at V came to 5 bases and at J to 7 bases, leaving 10 bases not matched to a gene. The CDR3 runs to 14 residues. The CDR3 here is CASSRTGELGEAFF. CDR3 coding DNA: TGTGCCAGCAGTCGAACAGGGGAACTGGGTGAAGCTTTCTTT.

The J gene is TRBJ1-2, the V gene TRBV20-1, with TRBD1 identical over 7 bases. The ends lost 6 bases at V and 4 bases at J; junction bases unmatched: 5. This CDR3 has 12 amino acids. CDR1 and CDR2 from the germline V gene are DFQATT and SNEGSKA (reference sequence). The CDR3 protein is CSADREAYGYTF. CDR3 nucleotide sequence: TGCAGTGCCGACAGGGAGGCCTATGGCTACACCTTC.

V gene TRBV6-2 or TRBV6-3 combines with J gene TRBJ1-4; no reliable D call. Trimming took off 8 bases at V and 5 bases at J, with 9 bases between the two ends. Germline loops: CDR1 MNHEY, CDR2 SVGEGT. This CDR3 has 12 amino acids. The CDR3 DNA is TGTGCCAGCCGGGTGAGGAATGAAAAACTGTTTTTT. Protein product: CASRVRNEKLFF.

Only a few counts were recorded for this clonotype. The chain uses TRBV5-4 and TRBJ2-7; 8 bases match TRBD2. This CDR3 spans 14 amino acids. Germline-derived CDR1 and CDR2 are SGHNT and YYREEE (reference sequence). The ends lost 3 bases at V and 3 bases at J; junction bases unmatched: 5. The CDR3 DNA reads as TGTGCCAGCAGCTCGGTAGCGGGATTCTACGAGCAGTACTTC. Amino acid sequence: CASSSVAGFYEQYF.

The chain carries TRBV6-1 and TRBJ1-1; tentative D call: TRBD1 (5 bases). In germline, CDR1 is MNHNS, CDR2 SASEGT. Trimming took 6 bases from V and 3 from J, leaving 11 bases between them. The CDR3 covers 13 residues. CDR3 protein: CASRAGPHTEAFF. The CDR3 DNA reads TGTGCCAGCAGGGCAGGGCCTCACACTGAAGCTTTCTTT.

The chain combines TRBV20-1 with TRBJ2-3; 10 bases line up with TRBD2. The CDR3 runs 19 residues. Germline V gene sequence: CDR1 DFQATT, CDR2 SNEGSKA (reference sequence). With V trimmed by 6 bases and J by 1 base, 19 bases remained unmatched. Here the CDR3 reads CSAASYGTSALWGTDTQYF. CDR3 in DNA: TGCAGTGCGGCTAGTTACGGGACTAGCGCCTTGTGGGGCACAGATACGCAGTATTTT.

The J gene is TRBJ2-5, the V gene TRBV25-1; D is possibly TRBD2 (5 bases). Trimming took off 6 bases at V and 2 bases at J, with 13 bases between the two ends. CDR3 size: 14 residues. Germline values: CDR1 MGHDK, CDR2 SYGVNS. The CDR3 nucleotides are TGTGCCAGCAGCTTACCGGGAAATCAAGAGACCCAGTACTTC. Translated: CASSLPGNQETQYF.

The CDR3 nucleotides are TGCGCCAGCAGCACAGGGGACTGGGACCGCTACGAGCAGTACTTC. Protein product: CASSTGDWDRYEQYF. This sequence joins TRBV5-1 and TRBJ2-7; D is perhaps TRBD1 (7 bases). The CDR3 length is 15 residues. The ends were cut back, 4 bases at V and 3 bases at J, with 17 bases in the middle. Germline V gene sequence: CDR1 SGHRS, CDR2 YFSETQ.

The gene calls are TRBV4-2 and TRBJ1-3; D is uncertain. This CDR3 is 16 amino acids long. Trimming pared 3 bases from V and 0 bases from J, leaving 12 bases between. Looked up from germline, CDR1 is LGHNA and CDR2 is YNFKEQ. The DNA of the CDR3 is TGTGCCAGCAGCCAGAGTGAAGGGAGCTCTGGAAACACCATATATTTT. This gives the protein CASSQSEGSSGNTIYF.

In its sample, this clonotype was seen a few times. CDR3 nucleotides: TGTGCCAGCAGACCTCTTTACAGGGAGTTTTGGAACACTGAAGCTTTCTTT. Its translation: CASRPLYREFWNTEAFF. The chain recombines TRBV7-9 with TRBJ1-1; tentatively, D is TRBD1 (6 bases). Trimming removed 6 bases at V and 1 base at J, with 21 bases between. The CDR3 runs to 17 residues. Germline V gives CDR1 SEHNR, CDR2 FQNEAQ (reference sequence).

This clonotype was observed a few times. V is TRBV20-1 and J is TRBJ1-1, with 7 nucleotides matching TRBD1. The V gene's germline CDR1 is DFQATT and CDR2 SNEGSKA (reference sequence). This CDR3 has 12 amino acids. V was pared by 6 bases and J by 1 base, with 2 bases of the junction left unmatched. CDR3 amino acids: CSARTGNTEAFF. The CDR3 nucleotides are TGCAGTGCCAGGACAGGGAACACTGAAGCTTTCTTT.

V usage is TRBV20-1 and J usage is TRBJ2-7; maybe TRBD2 (5 bases). Germline V gene sequence: CDR1 DFQATT, CDR2 SNEGSKA (reference sequence). The CDR3 is made up of 14 amino acids. Between the trimmed V and J ends, which lost 3 bases and 2 bases, there was a span of 14 bases. CDR3 DNA: TGCAGTGCTAGTCACGCGGTCGGGACCTACGAGCAGTACTTC. It codes for CSASHAVGTYEQYF.

This clonotype was observed once. The junction shows a germline mismatch at one end, possibly a read error. This chain links TRBV20-1 with TRBJ2-3, with D hard to call. The V gene's germline CDR1 is DFQATT and CDR2 SNEGSKA (reference sequence). CDR3 size: 12 residues. In nucleotides, the CDR3 is TGCAGTGCTGGCCTTGGCACAAATACGCAGTATTTT. It translates to CSAGLGTNTQYF.

This clonotype occurred a few times. This sequence joins TRBV12-3 or TRBV12-4 and TRBJ1-5; TRBD1 is a possible D gene (6 bases). V was trimmed by 7 bases and J by 6 bases, leaving 16 bases between them. The CDR3 covers 14 residues. The CDR3 DNA reads as TGTGCCAGCATCCAAACAGGGCCTGGTCAGCCCCAGCATTTT. Translating gives CASIQTGPGQPQHF.

The chain couples TRBV24-1 to TRBJ2-3; the D is unclear. The ends were cut back, 3 bases at V and 0 bases at J, with 6 bases in the middle. CDR3 size: 14 residues. CDR1 and CDR2 from the germline V gene are KGHDR and SFDVKD. The CDR3: CATSDPGSTDTQYF. For the CDR3, the DNA is TGTGCCACCAGTGATCCGGGTAGCACAGATACGCAGTATTTT.

This chain connects TRBV28 to TRBJ1-2, with D possibly TRBD1 on 5 matching bases. V shed 5 bases and J shed 7 bases, with 8 bases lying between them. The CDR3 runs to 11 residues. Germline values: CDR1 MDHEN, CDR2 SYDVKM. This chain's CDR3 is CASSRTLGYTF. DNA for the CDR3: TGTGCCAGCAGTAGGACACTTGGCTACACCTTC.

There are a few counts of this clonotype. The V call is TRBV11-3, the J call TRBJ1-1, with TRBD1 matching over 8 bases. CDR1 is SGHNT and CDR2 is YENEEA in the germline V gene. V shed 5 bases, J shed 4 bases, and the junction held 6 bases outside the gene matches. This CDR3 region has 14 residues. The CDR3 here is CASSPQQGGTEAFF. The CDR3 coding sequence is TGTGCCAGCAGCCCACAACAGGGGGGCACTGAAGCTTTCTTT.

This sequence joins TRBV7-3 and TRBJ2-1; 10 nucleotides agree with TRBD1. Trimming took 3 bases from V and 6 from J; bases not matched to a gene: 5. The CDR3 extends over 15 amino acids. Germline-derived CDR1 and CDR2 are SGHTA and FQGTGA. CDR3 nucleotide sequence: TGTGCCAGCAGCTTGGGTTGGGACAGGGGCAATGAGCAGTTCTTC. Translated: CASSLGWDRGNEQFF.